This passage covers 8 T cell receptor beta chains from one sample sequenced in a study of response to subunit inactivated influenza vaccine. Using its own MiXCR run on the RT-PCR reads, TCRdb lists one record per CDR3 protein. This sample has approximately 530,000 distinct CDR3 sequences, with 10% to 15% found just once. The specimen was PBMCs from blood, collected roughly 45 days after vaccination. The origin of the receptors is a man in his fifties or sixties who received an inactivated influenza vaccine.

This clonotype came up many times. Here the CDR3 reads CASRLRKGSSGYTF. CDR3 sequence (DNA): TGTGCCAGCAGACTACGCAAGGGATCGAGTGGCTACACCTTC. The chain uses TRBV6-2 or TRBV6-3 and TRBJ1-2; D is ambiguous. V was shortened by 6 bases and J by 7 bases, with 18 bases between the two germline ends. CDR1 is MNHEY, CDR2 SVGEGT, per germline. The CDR3 covers 14 residues.

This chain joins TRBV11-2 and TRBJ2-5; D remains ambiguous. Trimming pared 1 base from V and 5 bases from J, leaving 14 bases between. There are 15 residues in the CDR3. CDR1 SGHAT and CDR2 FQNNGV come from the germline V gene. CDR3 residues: CASSLVARAVETQYF. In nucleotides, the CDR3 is TGTGCCAGCAGCTTAGTAGCCCGGGCGGTGGAGACCCAGTACTTC. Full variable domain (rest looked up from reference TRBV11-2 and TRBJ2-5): EAGVAQSPRYKIIEKRQSVAFWCNPISGHATLYWYQQILGQGPKLLIQFQNNGVVDDSQLPKDRFSAERLKGVDSTLKIQPAKLEDSAVYLCASSLVARAVETQYFGPGTRLLVL.

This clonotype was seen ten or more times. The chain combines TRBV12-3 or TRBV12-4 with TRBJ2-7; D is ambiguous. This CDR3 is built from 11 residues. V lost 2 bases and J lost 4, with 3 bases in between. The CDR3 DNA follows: TGTGCCAGCAGTTTAAAGTACGAGCAGTACTTC. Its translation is CASSLKYEQYF.

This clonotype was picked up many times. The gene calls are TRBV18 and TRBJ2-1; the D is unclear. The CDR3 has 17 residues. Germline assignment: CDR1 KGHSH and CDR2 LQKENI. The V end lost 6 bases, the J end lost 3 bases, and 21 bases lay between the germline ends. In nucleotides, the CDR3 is TGTGCCAGCTCGGAAAGGCAGTCTGGTGGGCGCTACAATGAGCAGTTCTTC. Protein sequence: CASSERQSGGRYNEQFF. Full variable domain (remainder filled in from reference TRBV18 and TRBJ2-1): NAGVMQNPRHLVRRRGQEARLRCSPMKGHSHVYWYRQLPEEGLKFMVYLQKENIIDESGMPKERFSAEFPKEGPSILRIQQVVRGDSAAYFCASSERQSGGRYNEQFFGPGTRLTVL.

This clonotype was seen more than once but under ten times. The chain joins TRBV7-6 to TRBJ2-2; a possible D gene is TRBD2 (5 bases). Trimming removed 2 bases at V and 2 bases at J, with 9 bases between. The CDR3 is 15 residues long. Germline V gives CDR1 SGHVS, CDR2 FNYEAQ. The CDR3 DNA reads TGTGCCAGCAGCTTACAAGCGGCCAACACCGGGGAGCTGTTTTTT. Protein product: CASSLQAANTGELFF.

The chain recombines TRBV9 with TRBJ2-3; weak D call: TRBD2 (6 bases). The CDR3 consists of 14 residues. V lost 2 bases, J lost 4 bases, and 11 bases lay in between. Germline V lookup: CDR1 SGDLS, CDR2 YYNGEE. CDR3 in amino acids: CASSVDYKPDTQYF. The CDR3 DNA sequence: TGTGCCAGCAGCGTGGACTACAAGCCAGATACGCAGTATTTT.

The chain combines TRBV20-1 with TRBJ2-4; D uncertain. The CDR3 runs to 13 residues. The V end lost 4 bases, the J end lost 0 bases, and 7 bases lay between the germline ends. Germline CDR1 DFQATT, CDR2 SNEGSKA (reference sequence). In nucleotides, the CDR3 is TGCAGTGCTAAGTCTCTAGCCAAAAACATTCAGTACTTC. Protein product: CSAKSLAKNIQYF.

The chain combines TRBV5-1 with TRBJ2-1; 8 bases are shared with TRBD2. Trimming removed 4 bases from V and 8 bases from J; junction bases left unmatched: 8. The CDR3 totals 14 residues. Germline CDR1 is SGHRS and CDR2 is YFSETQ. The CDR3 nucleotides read TGCGCCAGCAGCCTGGGTTTCGGGAGGGATGAGCAGTTCTTC. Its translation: CASSLGFGRDEQFF. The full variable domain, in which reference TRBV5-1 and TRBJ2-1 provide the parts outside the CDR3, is KAGVTQTPRYLIKTRGQQVTLSCSPISGHRSVSWYQQTPGQGLQFLFEYFSETQRNKGNFPGRFSGRQFSNSRSEMNVSTLELGDSALYLCASSLGFGRDEQFFGPGTRLTVL.